The 21 T cell receptor beta chains given below trace back to one sample, sequenced in a study of cytomegalovirus exposure and HLA in healthy donors. Assay: immunoSEQ multiplex PCR; the TCRdb copy retains only in-frame clones and omits some. The table records roughly 330,000 clones, around 90% of them present only once. Sequencing was done on a sample of PBMCs. All receptors derive from a young woman in good health and CMV-seropositive.

The gene calls are TRBV5-4 and TRBJ2-7; maybe TRBD1 (6 bases). The CDR3 contains 13 residues. The germline V gene encodes CDR1 SGHNT and CDR2 YYREEE (reference sequence). V lost 2 bases, J lost 3 bases, and 9 bases lay in between. The CDR3: CASSFRQDYEQYF. The CDR3 DNA reads as TGTGCCAGCAGCTTTAGACAGGACTACGAGCAGTACTTC.

The rearrangement joins TRBV7-2 to TRBJ2-3, with 12 bases aligning to TRBD2. With 7 bases clipped from V and 1 base from J, the junction kept 3 bases outside the gene matches. This CDR3 region has 15 residues. CDR1 SGHTA and CDR2 FQGNSA come from the germline V gene. DNA of the CDR3: TGTGCCAGCAAAAGACTAGCGGGGGGCACAGATACGCAGTATTTT. Residues: CASKRLAGGTDTQYF.

The rearrangement uses TRBV7-2 and TRBJ2-2; 9 bases align to TRBD1. V shed 6 bases and J 6 bases; nucleotides not matched to a gene: 11. CDR3 length equals 16 residues. Germline CDR1 and CDR2: SGHTA and FQGNSA. The CDR3 nucleotides are TGTGCCAGCAGAGACTCGGGACAGGGCATGCCCGGGGAGCTGTTTTTT. It is translated as CASRDSGQGMPGELFF. The complete variable domain, with remaining parts taken from reference TRBV7-2 and TRBJ2-2, reads GAGVSQSPSNKVTEKGKDVELRCDPISGHTALYWYRQSLGQGLEFLIYFQGNSAPDKSGLPSDRFSAERTGGSVSTLTIQRTQQEDSAVYLCASRDSGQGMPGELFFGEGSRLTVL.

The V and J genes are TRBV19 and TRBJ2-7, with 7 bases identical to TRBD2. Losses at the gene ends were 3 bases for V and 2 bases for J; bases not matched to a gene: 4. This CDR3 comprises 14 residues. CDR1 is LNHDA and CDR2 is SQIVND in the germline V gene (reference sequence). Here the CDR3 reads CASSIGGRAYEQYF. CDR3 bases: TGTGCCAGTAGTATCGGGGGGAGGGCCTACGAGCAGTACTTC.

The J gene is TRBJ2-7, the V gene TRBV6-6; 8 bases fit TRBD1. This CDR3 spans 14 amino acids. The germline gives CDR1 MNHNY, CDR2 SVGAGI (reference sequence). The V gene end was trimmed by 6 bases and the J gene end by 2 bases; junction bases not matched to a gene: 6. The CDR3 DNA sequence: TGTGCCAGCAGAAGGGACAGGTCAACCTACGAGCAGTACTTC. This translates into CASRRDRSTYEQYF.

There are a few counts of this clone. The chain recombines TRBV19 with TRBJ2-1, with 10 bases matching TRBD2. The V and J ends lost 7 bases and 9 bases, in that order; junction bases with no gene match: 15. Germline lookup yields CDR1 LNHDA and CDR2 SQIVND (reference sequence). The length of the CDR3 is 16 residues. The CDR3 sequence: CASTPGALAGAREQFF. DNA of the CDR3: TGTGCCAGTACGCCGGGGGCCCTAGCGGGGGCACGTGAGCAGTTCTTC.

V and J are TRBV6-5 and TRBJ1-5; D is unclear. There are 14 residues in the CDR3. CDR1 MNHEY and CDR2 SVGAGI come from the germline V gene. Trimming left V 2 bases short and J 0 bases short, with 5 bases between. CDR3 sequence: CASSYARSNQPQHF. The CDR3, as DNA: TGTGCCAGCAGTTACGCGCGTAGCAATCAGCCCCAGCATTTT.

The chain employs TRBV7-3 and TRBJ2-5; 7 nucleotides agree with TRBD1. Germline V gene data show CDR1 as SGHTA and CDR2 as FQGTGA. The CDR3 has 16 residues. V lost 5 bases, J lost 0 bases, and 9 bases stayed unmatched. This chain's CDR3 is CASSPHPRGNQETQYF. The CDR3 nucleotides are TGTGCCAGCAGCCCCCACCCCAGGGGGAACCAAGAGACCCAGTACTTC.

J is TRBJ2-1 and V is TRBV13; 8 positions agree with TRBD2. Unmatched junction bases numbered 7, after V lost 6 bases and J lost 3 bases. Germline V gives CDR1 PRHDT, CDR2 FYEKMQ (reference sequence). This CDR3 has 15 residues. CDR3 in amino acids: CASSRPGLVYNEQFF. CDR3 sequence (DNA): TGTGCCAGCAGTCGACCGGGACTAGTCTACAATGAGCAGTTCTTC.

The chain joins TRBV27 to TRBJ1-4; 7 bases line up with TRBD1. The CDR3 runs 16 residues. V lost 0 bases, J lost 8 bases, and 9 bases stayed unmatched. Germline CDR1 reads MNHEY; CDR2 reads SMNVEV (reference sequence). In DNA form, the CDR3 reads TGTGCCAGCAGTTTATCCCCAGGGGGTGGCTACGAAAAACTGTTTTTT. Protein sequence: CASSLSPGGGYEKLFF.

This clone was seen a few times. This chain uses TRBV2 with TRBJ1-6; D not resolved. V lost 6 bases and J lost 9, with 12 bases in between. Germline V gives CDR1 SNHLY, CDR2 FYNNEI. CDR3 length: 13 residues. The CDR3 region has the DNA TGTGCCAGCAGCCAGGCGGTTCGTTCACCCCTCCACTTT. Its translation: CASSQAVRSPLHF. The whole variable domain, remainder taken from reference TRBV2 and TRBJ1-6, is EPEVTQTPSHQVTQMGQEVILRCVPISNHLYFYWYRQILGQKVEFLVSFYNNEISEKSEIFDDQFSVERPDGSNFTLKIRSTKLEDSAMYFCASSQAVRSPLHFGNGTRLTVT.

The chain employs TRBV7-9 and TRBJ2-5, with D perhaps assigned TRBD1 or TRBD2 (5 bases each). V lost 5 bases to trimming and J lost 4 bases, with 8 bases between them. This CDR3 has 12 amino acids. Germline CDR1 reads SEHNR; CDR2 reads FQNEAQ (reference sequence). As DNA, the CDR3 is TGTGCCAGCAGCAGGGACGCAGAGACCCAGTACTTC. Translating gives CASSRDAETQYF. The variable domain in full, with the rest retrieved from reference TRBV7-9 and TRBJ2-5, is DTGVSQNPRHKITKRGQNVTFRCDPISEHNRLYWYRQTLGQGPEFLTYFQNEAQLEKSRLLSDRFSAERPKGSFSTLEIQRTEQGDSAMYLCASSRDAETQYFGPGTRLLVL.

The V gene is TRBV27, the J gene TRBJ2-1; the D is unclear. V was shortened by 4 bases and J by 8 bases, with 9 bases between the two germline ends. The CDR3 runs 12 residues. Germline CDR1 reads MNHEY; CDR2 reads SMNVEV (reference sequence). CDR3 loop: CASSSPRDEQFF. CDR3 bases: TGTGCCAGCAGTTCCCCCCGGGATGAGCAGTTCTTC.

V gene TRBV7-9 combines with J gene TRBJ2-1; weak D call: TRBD1 (6 bases). Germline values: CDR1 SEHNR, CDR2 FQNEAQ (reference sequence). The V end was cut by 1 base, the J end by 4 bases, with 11 bases between. CDR3 length: 15 residues. The CDR3 spells CASSLVVGAYNEQFF. In DNA, the CDR3 is TGTGCCAGCAGCTTAGTGGTGGGGGCGTACAATGAGCAGTTCTTC.

This clone was recorded only once. This chain links TRBV27 with TRBJ1-5, with D maybe TRBD1 (6 bases). The germline V gene has CDR1 MNHEY and CDR2 SMNVEV (reference sequence). V shed 3 bases and J shed 9 bases, with 12 bases lying between them. This CDR3 has 13 residues. The CDR3 sequence is CASSLGGLGPQHF. CDR3 nucleotide sequence: TGTGCCAGCAGTTTGGGGGGCTTGGGGCCCCAGCATTTT.

The chain joins TRBV19 to TRBJ2-1; D gene unclear. Trimming cost V 2 bases and J 9 bases, with 14 bases left between them. In germline, CDR1 is LNHDA, CDR2 SQIVND (reference sequence). This CDR3 contains 14 residues. Here the CDR3 DNA reads TGTGCCAGTAGTATAACGGCTCCGACCGGTGAGCAGTTCTTC. Its protein product is CASSITAPTGEQFF.

V is TRBV29-1 and J is TRBJ2-1; TRBD2 matches at 8 bases. CDR3 length: 16 residues. Unmatched junction bases numbered 9, after V lost 4 bases and J lost 1 base. Looked up from germline, CDR1 is SQVTM and CDR2 is ANQGSEA. As DNA, the CDR3 is TGCAGCGTTGGGGGCGCCGGGGGGGAATCCTACAATGAGCAGTTCTTC. Residues: CSVGGAGGESYNEQFF.

The V and J genes are TRBV9 and TRBJ2-7, with 7 nucleotides matching TRBD1. The CDR3 is 16 amino acids. Germline V gives CDR1 SGDLS, CDR2 YYNGEE. The J segment lost 2 bases and the V segment lost 4 bases, leaving 12 bases of the junction unmatched. In DNA, the CDR3 is TGTGCCAGCAGCCCCAGCTGGGACAGATTGCCCTACGAGCAGTACTTC. This codes for CASSPSWDRLPYEQYF.

This chain uses TRBV14 with TRBJ1-1, with D possibly matching TRBD1 (5 bases). Germline V gives CDR1 SGHDN, CDR2 FVKESK. The V gene lost 8 bases and the J gene lost 0 bases, with 10 bases spanning the gap. CDR3 length equals 13 residues. The CDR3 spells CASGGVVNTEAFF. CDR3 nucleotide sequence: TGTGCCAGCGGGGGTGTGGTGAACACTGAAGCTTTCTTT.

V usage is TRBV18 and J usage is TRBJ2-2, with D maybe TRBD2 (6 bases). CDR1 and CDR2 from the germline V gene are KGHSH and LQKENI. The CDR3 has 16 residues. V was pared by 1 base and J by 2 bases, with 11 bases between. CDR3 in amino acids: CASSPLGGPNTGELFF. CDR3 DNA sequence: TGTGCCAGCTCACCACTGGGGGGTCCAAACACCGGGGAGCTGTTTTTT.

The chain employs TRBV7-9 and TRBJ1-2; D remains ambiguous. The germline gives CDR1 SEHNR, CDR2 FQNEAQ (reference sequence). The CDR3 consists of 16 residues. The V end lost 1 base, the J end lost 5 bases, and 17 bases lay between the germline ends. CDR3 in DNA: TGTGCCAGCAGCTTAGATCCGACGTCAGGACGATATGGCTACACCTTC. Its protein product is CASSLDPTSGRYGYTF.